Presented here are 28 T cell receptor beta chains from one specimen sequenced in a study of human T cells and chemical hapten exposure. Specified time point: healthy volunteer bleed at 6 weeks. The authors' total RNA extraction used unfractionated whole blood. TCRdb ran MiXCR on the RACE reads and lists one entry per CDR3 protein. The sample has 30,000 to 40,000 distinct CDR3 sequences, less than 6% seen once; the top ten hold around 13%. The sample taken for sequencing was whole blood. These receptor sequences come from a human donor in good health. Some clones in this sample may be carry-over from other donors' samples.

The sample holds many counts of this clonotype. The chain carries TRBV12-3 or TRBV12-4 and TRBJ2-3; no reliable D call. This CDR3 is built from 14 residues. The ends were cut back, 4 bases at V and 5 bases at J, with 13 bases in the middle. The DNA for the CDR3 is TGTGCCAGCAGTTCATCACTCGGTCGAGATACGCAGTATTTT. Translation gives CASSSSLGRDTQYF.

This clonotype was observed a handful of times. This chain connects TRBV4-1 to TRBJ1-5; 7 positions agree with TRBD1. The CDR3 spans 16 residues. J was trimmed by 3 bases and V by 3 bases; bases with no gene match: 8. Per germline, CDR1 MGHRA and CDR2 YSYEKL. The DNA for the CDR3 is TGCGCCAGCAGCCATAGGGACAGCCTCGTCAATCAGCCCCAGCATTTT. Its protein is CASSHRDSLVNQPQHF.

This clonotype was seen many times. The rearrangement links TRBV30 to TRBJ1-2; D uncertain. V dropped 4 bases and J dropped 0 bases, with 9 bases sitting between them. There are 13 residues in the CDR3. Germline CDR1 and CDR2: GTSNPN and SVGIG (reference sequence). CDR3 DNA sequence: TGTGCCTGGACCGGGAGAGCTAACTATGGCTACACCTTC. It translates to CAWTGRANYGYTF.

Ten or more counts support this clonotype. This chain joins TRBV30 and TRBJ1-2; a weak D match, TRBD1 (6 bases). CDR1 GTSNPN and CDR2 SVGIG come from the germline V gene (reference sequence). The CDR3 spans 12 residues. Between the trimmed V and J ends, which lost 6 bases and 5 bases, there was a span of 13 bases. This CDR3 is CACPTGSYGYTF. CDR3 nucleotide sequence: TGTGCCTGCCCGACAGGTAGTTATGGCTACACCTTC.

Concerning this clonotype: A much larger clone lies one base from this, so it may be a read error. The rearrangement links TRBV10-3 to TRBJ2-7; 9 nucleotides align to TRBD2. This CDR3 comprises 15 residues. From germline, CDR1 is ENHRY and CDR2 SYGVKD. V was pared by 7 bases and J by 6 bases, with 13 bases of the junction left unmatched. DNA for the CDR3: TGTGCCATCAAGCAGACTAGCGGAGGGATGGGCGAGCAGTACTTC. It is translated as CAIKQTSGGMGEQYF.

This clonotype was counted at least ten times. This sequence joins TRBV6-2 or TRBV6-3 and TRBJ1-2, with no clear D. V was trimmed by 8 bases and J by 5 bases, leaving 15 bases between them. CDR1 and CDR2 from the germline V gene are MNHEY and SVGEGT. The CDR3 has 13 amino acids. CDR3 protein: CASHTGSGYGYTF. The DNA of the CDR3 is TGTGCCAGCCACACTGGGAGCGGTTATGGCTACACCTTC.

CDR3 nucleotides: TGTGCCAGCCTCGGGACAGCCCATAATTCACCCCTCCACTTT. Protein product: CASLGTAHNSPLHF. The V and J genes are TRBV2 and TRBJ1-6, with 7 bases matching TRBD1. Germline V gene data show CDR1 as SNHLY and CDR2 as FYNNEI. Unmatched junction bases numbered 6, after V lost 8 bases and J lost 5 bases. This CDR3 region has 14 residues. The full variable domain, its missing parts supplied by reference TRBV2 and TRBJ1-6, is EPEVTQTPSHQVTQMGQEVILRCVPISNHLYFYWYRQILGQKVEFLVSFYNNEISEKSEIFDDQFSVERPDGSNFTLKIRSTKLEDSAMYFCASLGTAHNSPLHFGNGTRLTVT.

The V gene is TRBV7-2, the J gene TRBJ2-3; TRBD2 agrees at 8 bases. The V and J ends lost 1 base and 0 bases, in that order; junction bases with no gene match: 9. Germline lookup yields CDR1 SGHTA and CDR2 FQGNSA. This CDR3 is 18 amino acids long. CDR3 in amino acids: CASSLEIRAGVSTDTQYF. CDR3 DNA: TGTGCCAGCAGCTTAGAGATTAGAGCGGGAGTCAGCACAGATACGCAGTATTTT. The whole variable domain, filled in from reference TRBV7-2 and TRBJ2-3, reads GAGVSQSPSNKVTEKGKDVELRCDPISGHTALYWYRQSLGQGLEFLIYFQGNSAPDKSGLPSDRFSAERTGGSVSTLTIQRTQQEDSAVYLCASSLEIRAGVSTDTQYFGPGTRLTVL.

This chain connects TRBV6-2 or TRBV6-3 to TRBJ2-1; TRBD2 matches 8 bases. From germline, CDR1 is MNHEY and CDR2 SVGEGT. With V trimmed by 6 bases and J by 10 bases, 5 bases remained unmatched. The CDR3 runs 12 residues. CDR3 nucleotides: TGTGCCAGCAGCTCCCGGACTAGCGAGCAGTTCTTC. It yields the protein CASSSRTSEQFF.

This clonotype was seen many times. The J gene is TRBJ1-1, the V gene TRBV3-1, with D perhaps matching TRBD1 (6 bases). The germline gives CDR1 LGHDT, CDR2 YNNKEL (reference sequence). This CDR3 is 14 amino acids long. Trimming took 4 bases from V and 4 from J, leaving 13 bases between them. The CDR3, as DNA: TGTGCCAGCAGCCCCCTAGGGGGTGGCACTGAAGCTTTCTTT. It is translated as CASSPLGGGTEAFF.

This clonotype showed up many times. V gene TRBV5-4 combines with J gene TRBJ2-3, with 11 positions matching TRBD2. Germline assignment: CDR1 SGHNT and CDR2 YYREEE (reference sequence). Trimming took 7 bases from V and 2 from J; bases not matched to a gene: 3. The CDR3 has 14 amino acids. The CDR3 nucleotides read TGTGCCAGCCTGACTAGCGGGGACACAGATACGCAGTATTTT. It is translated as CASLTSGDTDTQYF.

This clonotype was observed many times. CDR3 loop: CASSLDFIGGMNTEAFF. For the CDR3, the DNA is TGCGCCAGCAGCTTGGACTTTATTGGGGGCATGAACACTGAAGCTTTCTTT. The chain couples TRBV5-1 to TRBJ1-1; a possible D gene is TRBD1 (6 bases). The CDR3 loop spans 17 amino acids. Germline CDR1 SGHRS, CDR2 YFSETQ. Trimming removed 0 bases at V and 0 bases at J, with 15 bases between. Full variable domain (outside the CDR3, taken from reference TRBV5-1 and TRBJ1-1): KAGVTQTPRYLIKTRGQQVTLSCSPISGHRSVSWYQQTPGQGLQFLFEYFSETQRNKGNFPGRFSGRQFSNSRSEMNVSTLELGDSALYLCASSLDFIGGMNTEAFFGQGTRLTVV.

In this sample, this clonotype turned up many times. The chain uses TRBV7-6 and TRBJ2-7; TRBD1 agrees at 7 bases. The CDR3 is 14 residues long. V dropped 1 base and J dropped 6; count of bases not matched to a gene: 6. The germline V gene has CDR1 SGHVS and CDR2 FNYEAQ. The CDR3 reads CASSLEGQHSEQYF. The CDR3 coding sequence is TGTGCCAGCAGCTTAGAGGGACAGCACAGCGAGCAGTACTTC.

Comments on this clonotype: A read error may be the cause here, since a much bigger clone is one base away. The V call is TRBV14, the J call TRBJ2-7, with D hard to call. The germline V and J ends were trimmed by 1 base and 8 bases, with 12 bases remaining between them. This CDR3 region has 13 residues. CDR1 SGHDN and CDR2 FVKESK come from the germline V gene. This CDR3 is CASSQARVSKQYF. The CDR3 region has the DNA TGTGCCAGCAGCCAAGCTCGCGTGAGTAAGCAGTACTTC.

For this clonotype: This could be a read error, since a much larger clone is one nucleotide away. The chain combines TRBV29-1 with TRBJ2-3; D ambiguous. Trimming cost V 6 bases and J 8 bases, with 18 bases left between them. Germline CDR1 and CDR2: SQVTM and ANQGSEA. CDR3 size: 13 residues. The CDR3 nucleotides are TGCAGCGTAGTATTAACAGACCCAGTTACGCAGTATTTT. This sequence encodes CSVVLTDPVTQYF.

This clonotype was counted ten times or more. J is TRBJ2-1 and V is TRBV3-1, with D hard to call. In germline, CDR1 is LGHDT, CDR2 YNNKEL (reference sequence). V lost 1 base, J lost 8 bases, and 6 bases lay in between. The CDR3 is made up of 12 amino acids. The CDR3 here is CASSQGIDEQFF. The CDR3 DNA is TGTGCCAGCAGCCAAGGGATCGATGAGCAGTTCTTC.

The rearrangement uses TRBV28 and TRBJ2-1, with D uncertain. Trimming removed 2 bases at V and 4 bases at J, with 18 bases between. Germline V lookup: CDR1 MDHEN, CDR2 SYDVKM. CDR3 length: 17 residues. CDR3: CASSLVRNPSCYNEQFF. The CDR3 nucleotides read TGTGCCAGCAGTTTAGTTAGGAATCCCTCATGTTACAATGAGCAGTTCTTC.

This clonotype was counted ten times or more. J is TRBJ1-1 and V is TRBV15; possibly TRBD1 for D (6 bases). V dropped 3 bases and J dropped 0 bases, with 14 bases sitting between them. The CDR3 loop spans 16 amino acids. From germline, CDR1 is LNHNV and CDR2 YYDKDF (reference sequence). The CDR3 loop reads CATSSPRDTLNTEAFF. CDR3 nucleotide sequence: TGTGCCACCAGCAGCCCCCGGGACACGCTGAACACTGAAGCTTTCTTT.

Points on this clonotype: A much larger clone is a single base away; this may be a read error. V and J are TRBV5-1 and TRBJ2-7; D is unclear. From germline, CDR1 is SGHRS and CDR2 YFSETQ. V dropped 5 bases and J dropped 5 bases, with 11 bases sitting between them. The CDR3 runs 12 residues. The CDR3 bases are TGCGCCAGCAGTTACAGAGGCCACGAGCAGTACTTC. It is translated as CASSYRGHEQYF.

This sequence joins TRBV3-1 and TRBJ1-1; the D is unclear. V gave up 0 bases and J gave up 4 bases, with 12 bases separating them. This CDR3 is built from 15 residues. Germline V lookup: CDR1 LGHDT, CDR2 YNNKEL (reference sequence). In nucleotides, the CDR3 is TGTGCCAGCAGCCAAGATTTTGGTGGGAGCACTGAAGCTTTCTTT. Its translation: CASSQDFGGSTEAFF.

This clonotype has a count of ten or more. The J gene is TRBJ1-3, the V gene TRBV3-1; D is undetermined. The CDR3 contains 13 residues. The V and J ends lost 2 bases and 8 bases respectively, with 10 bases between them. Germline V CDR1 and CDR2: LGHDT, YNNKEL (reference sequence). The CDR3 loop is CASSQQPPDTIYF. For the CDR3, the DNA is TGTGCCAGCAGCCAACAGCCTCCAGACACCATATATTTT.

This clonotype was counted ten times or more. The chain recombines TRBV20-1 with TRBJ1-1; D ambiguous. The germline V gene has CDR1 DFQATT and CDR2 SNEGSKA (reference sequence). There are 14 residues in the CDR3. With 5 bases removed from V and 5 bases from J, the gap between germline ends came to 18 bases. CDR3 nucleotide sequence: TGCAGTGCTTTTACACCGGGCCTGGGGACTGAAGCTTTCTTT. Residues: CSAFTPGLGTEAFF.

Ten or more counts support this clonotype. This rearrangement joins TRBV6-5 to TRBJ2-2; TRBD2 agrees at 10 bases. V dropped 4 bases and J dropped 7; count of bases not matched to a gene: 9. Germline lookup yields CDR1 MNHEY and CDR2 SVGAGI. The length of the CDR3 is 16 residues. DNA for the CDR3: TGTGCCAGCAGTTTCACCCTAGCGGGGGCATACGGGGAGCTGTTTTTT. Encoded protein: CASSFTLAGAYGELFF.

This clonotype was observed at least ten times. The J gene is TRBJ2-3, the V gene TRBV12-3 or TRBV12-4; D remains ambiguous. This CDR3 contains 11 residues. The ends were cut back, 4 bases at V and 5 bases at J, with 4 bases in the middle. The CDR3 DNA follows: TGTGCCAGCAGTTCTCTAGATACGCAGTATTTT. This sequence encodes CASSSLDTQYF.

This clonotype was observed at least ten times. The J gene is TRBJ2-6, the V gene TRBV7-2; tentative D call: TRBD2 (8 bases). The germline CDR1 and CDR2 sequences are SGHTA and FQGNSA. CDR3 length equals 18 residues. V was pared by 2 bases and J by 4 bases, with 18 bases between. DNA of the CDR3: TGTGCCAGCAGCTTAAGGGGGCGGGGGGTAGCCGGGGCCAACGTCCTGACTTTC. As protein: CASSLRGRGVAGANVLTF.

This clonotype was detected only a few times. The genes are TRBV24-1 and TRBJ2-5; possibly TRBD2 for D (5 bases). The germline gives CDR1 KGHDR, CDR2 SFDVKD. The CDR3 consists of 15 residues. V was cut by 1 base and J by 2 bases, with 10 bases left in between. The CDR3 DNA follows: TGTGCCACCAGTGATTTTAAGGGAGTTCAAGAGACCCAGTACTTC. Its translation: CATSDFKGVQETQYF.

The table lists this clonotype with many counts. The J gene is TRBJ2-2, the V gene TRBV5-1; D is ambiguous. Germline-derived CDR1 and CDR2 are SGHRS and YFSETQ. The V end lost 0 bases, the J end lost 4 bases, and 16 bases lay between the germline ends. This CDR3 comprises 17 residues. The CDR3 DNA reads as TGCGCCAGCAGCTTGGAAGGAGACACCTTGGGCACCGGGGAGCTGTTTTTT. It translates to CASSLEGDTLGTGELFF.

This clonotype was detected many times. J is TRBJ1-5 and V is TRBV9; D perhaps matches TRBD1 (6 bases). The germline V gene has CDR1 SGDLS and CDR2 YYNGEE. The V end was cut by 3 bases, the J end by 6 bases, with 13 bases between. The CDR3 is 14 amino acids. The CDR3 DNA is TGTGCCAGCAGCGCCACAGGGATGAGTCAGCCCCAGCATTTT. Protein product: CASSATGMSQPQHF.